This T cell receptor (beta chain) was found in a study of cytomegalovirus exposure and HLA in healthy donors. Overall study findings and caveats: Analysis performed later found 15,000 or so TCR beta sequences associated with HLA alleles at 0.05 false discovery rate.

V lost 7 bases and J lost 0, with 9 bases in between. The CDR3 is 13 residues long. Germline values: CDR1 MDHEN, CDR2 SYDVKM. A note on this clone: Its antigen is as yet unknown.

It was with 60 Vbeta and 13 Jbeta primers that the PCR ran. As processed by the authors: Per a later analysis, the number of unique TCR beta chains was around 79 million, of which some 10 million were shared. Measured with immunoSEQ multiplex PCR; TCRdb has only the in-frame clones, and not every one. V and J calls and clone size follow that table, whereas D and trimming were derived from the DNA. Of about 200,000 clones in the sample, 65% to 85% were seen once. Sequencing used PBMCs. This chain joins TRBV28 and TRBJ1-1; no clear D. The receptor's source is a man between 25 and 39 years old in good health and CMV-seronegative. This chain's CDR3 is CASTEDLNTEAFF. The CDR3 DNA reads TGTGCCAGCACCGAGGACTTGAACACTGAAGCTTTCTTT.